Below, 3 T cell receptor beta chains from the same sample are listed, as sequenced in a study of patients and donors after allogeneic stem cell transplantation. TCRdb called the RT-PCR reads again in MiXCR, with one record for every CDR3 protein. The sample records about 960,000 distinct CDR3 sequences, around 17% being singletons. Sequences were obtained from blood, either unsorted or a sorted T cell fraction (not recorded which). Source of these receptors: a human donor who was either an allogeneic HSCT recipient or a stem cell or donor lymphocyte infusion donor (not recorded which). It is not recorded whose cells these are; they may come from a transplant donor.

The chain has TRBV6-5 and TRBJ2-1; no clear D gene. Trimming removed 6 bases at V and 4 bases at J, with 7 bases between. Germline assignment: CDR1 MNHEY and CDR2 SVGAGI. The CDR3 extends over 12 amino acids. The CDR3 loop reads CASRTKYNEQFF. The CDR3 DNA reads TGTGCCAGCAGGACGAAATACAATGAGCAGTTCTTC.

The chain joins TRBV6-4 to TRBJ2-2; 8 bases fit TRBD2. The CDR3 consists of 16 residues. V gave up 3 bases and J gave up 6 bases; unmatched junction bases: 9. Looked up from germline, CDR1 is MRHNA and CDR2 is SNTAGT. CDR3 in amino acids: CASSDQLAGRPGELFF. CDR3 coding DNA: TGTGCCAGCAGTGATCAATTAGCGGGGAGACCCGGGGAGCTGTTTTTT.

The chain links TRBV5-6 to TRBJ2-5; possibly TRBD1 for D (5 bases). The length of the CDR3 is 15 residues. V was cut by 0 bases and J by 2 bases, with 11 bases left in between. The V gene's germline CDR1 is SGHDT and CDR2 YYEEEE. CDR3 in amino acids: CASSLAKGSQETQYF. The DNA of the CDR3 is TGTGCCAGCAGCTTGGCCAAGGGGTCTCAAGAGACCCAGTACTTC.